This T cell receptor (beta chain) was sequenced in a study of T cells in Graves' hyperthyroidism and ophthalmopathy. Notes on the study in general: A median 6.5 months before onset, the model predicted ophthalmopathy.

CDR1 DFQATT and CDR2 SNEGSKA come from the germline V gene (reference sequence). The CDR3 contains 11 residues. V was trimmed by 6 bases and J by 5 bases, leaving 10 bases between them. As regards this clonotype: The target antigen is unknown.

Researchers amplified the TCR beta CDR3 regions from RNA transcripts. The HTBI primer set served for first-round RT-PCR of the TCR CDR3. Each CDR3 protein gets one entry after TCRdb re-called the multiplex PCR reads with MiXCR. In the table there are around 480,000 distinct CDR3 sequences, 13% to 15% of which are singletons. Specimen: blood. This sequence was found in a woman younger than 30 with Graves' hyperthyroidism. This sequence joins TRBV20-1 and TRBJ2-5; D is unresolved. The CDR3 nucleotides are TGCAGTGCGAGAAGGGTGGAGACCCAGTACTTC. Its translation is CSARRVETQYF.